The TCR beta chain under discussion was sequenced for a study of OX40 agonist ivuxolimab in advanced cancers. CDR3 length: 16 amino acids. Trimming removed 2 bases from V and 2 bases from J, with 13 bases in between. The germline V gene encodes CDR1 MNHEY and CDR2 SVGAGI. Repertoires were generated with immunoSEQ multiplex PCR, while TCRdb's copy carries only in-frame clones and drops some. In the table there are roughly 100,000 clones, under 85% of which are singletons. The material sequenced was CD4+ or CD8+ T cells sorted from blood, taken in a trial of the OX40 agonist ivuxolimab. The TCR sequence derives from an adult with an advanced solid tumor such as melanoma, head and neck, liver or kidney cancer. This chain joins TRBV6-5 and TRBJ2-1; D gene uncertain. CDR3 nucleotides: TGTGCCAGCAGTTACCGGTCGGACGCCCCCTACAATGAGCAGTTCTTC. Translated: CASSYRSDAPYNEQFF.